These 26 T cell receptor beta chains were sequenced from one sample in a study of lymphopenia after photon versus proton radiotherapy. Clones were sequenced by immunoSEQ multiplex PCR, and TCRdb holds only the in-frame ones, with some missing. This sample has roughly 150,000 clones; approximately 86% occur once, and the top ten carry approximately 4.8%. The sample in question was peripheral blood, obtained from a patient treated with photon-based radiotherapy. The source of these receptors is a man between 50 and 59 years old with gastric cancer.

V usage is TRBV4-1 and J usage is TRBJ2-7, with D perhaps TRBD1 (6 bases). Germline V lookup: CDR1 MGHRA, CDR2 YSYEKL. Trimming removed 4 bases from V and 4 bases from J, with 11 bases in between. The CDR3 loop spans 13 amino acids. The CDR3, as DNA: TGCGCCAGCAGCCCGCAGGGGAAGTACGAGCAGTACTTC. This sequence encodes CASSPQGKYEQYF.

V is TRBV2 and J is TRBJ2-2; the D is unclear. This CDR3 region has 14 residues. Trimming stripped 7 bases from V and 2 bases from J, with 11 bases between. From germline, CDR1 is SNHLY and CDR2 FYNNEI. CDR3 nucleotide sequence: TGTGCCAGCAAGATGGGCAGAAACACCGGGGAGCTGTTTTTT. Protein sequence: CASKMGRNTGELFF.

The chain links TRBV9 to TRBJ1-1, with D possibly matching TRBD1 (5 bases). V was cut by 3 bases and J by 4 bases, with 19 bases left in between. CDR1 SGDLS and CDR2 YYNGEE come from the germline V gene. This CDR3 contains 16 residues. The CDR3 DNA sequence: TGTGCCAGCAGCGCGGCCCGACCGCAGGGCGGCACTGAAGCTTTCTTT. This codes for CASSAARPQGGTEAFF. The whole variable domain, remainder taken from reference TRBV9 and TRBJ1-1, is DSGVTQTPKHLITATGQRVTLRCSPRSGDLSVYWYQQSLDQGLQFLIQYYNGEERAKGNILERFSAQQFPDLHSELNLSSLELGDSALYFCASSAARPQGGTEAFFGQGTRLTVV.

This sequence joins TRBV7-9 and TRBJ2-3; D remains ambiguous. The germline V gene has CDR1 SEHNR and CDR2 FQNEAQ (reference sequence). The CDR3 extends over 15 amino acids. V dropped 0 bases and J dropped 0 bases, with 7 bases sitting between them. CDR3 protein: CASSLAETSTDTQYF. As DNA, the CDR3 is TGTGCCAGCAGCTTAGCGGAAACTAGCACAGATACGCAGTATTTT.

V usage is TRBV28 and J usage is TRBJ2-2, with D maybe TRBD1 (5 bases). This CDR3 region has 16 residues. V was clipped by 3 bases and J by 5 bases, with 16 bases between them. Looked up from germline, CDR1 is MDHEN and CDR2 is SYDVKM. The CDR3 nucleotides read TGTGCCAGCAGTTTGACCCAGGGAAGGGAAACCGGGGAGCTGTTTTTT. As protein: CASSLTQGRETGELFF.

The chain is built from TRBV5-1 and TRBJ2-3; D tentatively reads TRBD1 or TRBD2 (5 bases each). Trimming cost V 2 bases and J 2 bases, with 15 bases left between them. CDR3 length: 16 amino acids. CDR1 and CDR2 (germline): SGHRS, YFSETQ. The CDR3 reads CASSFSRDGFTDTQYF. The CDR3 region has the DNA TGCGCCAGCAGCTTCTCTCGGGACGGATTCACAGATACGCAGTATTTT.

The CDR3 here is CASSSETAGTDTQYF. The CDR3 DNA is TGTGCCAGCAGCTCTGAGACAGCAGGCACAGATACGCAGTATTTT. The chain links TRBV7-3 to TRBJ2-3; D perhaps matches TRBD1 (5 bases). The CDR3 is 15 residues long. V lost 4 bases and J 1 base, leaving 12 bases between the germline ends. The germline V gene has CDR1 SGHTA and CDR2 FQGTGA.

The chain links TRBV5-6 to TRBJ2-5, with unresolved D. Trimming cost V 4 bases and J 3 bases, with 4 bases left between them. This CDR3 spans 11 amino acids. The germline gives CDR1 SGHDT, CDR2 YYEEEE. CDR3 residues: CASSLKETQYF. The CDR3 bases are TGTGCCAGCAGCCTTAAAGAGACCCAGTACTTC.

This clone was picked up one time. CDR3 sequence: CASGLVLRQGAFEAFF. Written as DNA, the CDR3 is TGTGCTAGTGGTTTGGTACTCAGACAGGGGGCCTTCGAAGCTTTCTTT. The chain carries TRBV12-5 and TRBJ1-1; TRBD1 matches at 10 bases. The ends lost 0 bases at V and 8 bases at J; junction bases unmatched: 9. In germline, CDR1 is LGHNT, CDR2 FRNRAP. There are 16 residues in the CDR3.

The chain links TRBV4-1 to TRBJ1-5; no definite D call. The CDR3 covers 15 residues. With 2 bases removed from V and 2 bases from J, the gap between germline ends came to 10 bases. Germline V gives CDR1 MGHRA, CDR2 YSYEKL. CDR3 amino acids: CASSQTGLGNQPQHF. The CDR3 DNA reads as TGCGCCAGCAGCCAAACGGGCCTGGGCAATCAGCCCCAGCATTTT.

This sequence joins TRBV19 and TRBJ1-3; no clear D. Germline lookup yields CDR1 LNHDA and CDR2 SQIVND (reference sequence). The CDR3 is 15 amino acids. V was cut by 4 bases and J by 0 bases, with 10 bases left in between. The CDR3 protein is CASSSIYTSGNTIYF. DNA of the CDR3: TGTGCCAGTAGTAGTATTTACACCTCTGGAAACACCATATATTTT.

The rearrangement joins TRBV5-4 to TRBJ2-6; D might be TRBD1 (5 bases). V was trimmed by 3 bases and J by 0 bases, leaving 13 bases between them. CDR3 length: 17 residues. Germline V gene data show CDR1 as SGHNT and CDR2 as YYREEE (reference sequence). CDR3 nucleotides: TGTGCCAGCAGCTCCCCCAGGGAAGGCTCTGGGGCCAACGTCCTGACTTTC. Its translation: CASSSPREGSGANVLTF.

The CDR3, as DNA: TGTGCCAGCAGTTACGACAGGGACGGTGGCTACACCTTC. Translating it yields CASSYDRDGGYTF. The chain carries TRBV6-6 and TRBJ1-2; 7 bases match TRBD1. V lost 2 bases to trimming and J lost 7 bases; unmatched junction nucleotides: 4. The CDR3 totals 13 residues. Germline loops: CDR1 MNHNY, CDR2 SVGAGI (reference sequence).

V and J are TRBV7-3 and TRBJ2-5; possibly TRBD2 for D (5 bases). The CDR3 runs 12 residues. V lost 2 bases, J lost 4 bases, and 5 bases lay in between. Germline V gives CDR1 SGHTA, CDR2 FQGTGA. As DNA, the CDR3 is TGTGCCAGCAGCTTAGCGGGAGAGACCCAGTACTTC. It is translated as CASSLAGETQYF.

The chain has TRBV5-1 and TRBJ2-3; TRBD1 or TRBD2 may be the D gene (6 bases each). The length of the CDR3 is 15 residues. V was cut by 3 bases and J by 2 bases, with 13 bases left in between. Looked up from germline, CDR1 is SGHRS and CDR2 is YFSETQ. This CDR3 reads CASSSEGGPTDTQYF. CDR3 bases: TGCGCCAGCAGCTCCGAGGGGGGCCCCACAGATACGCAGTATTTT.

The chain joins TRBV7-9 to TRBJ1-3; D is perhaps TRBD1 (5 bases). The CDR3 length is 16 residues. Germline CDR1 and CDR2: SEHNR and FQNEAQ (reference sequence). Trimming took 6 bases from V and 0 from J, leaving 15 bases between them. CDR3 amino acids: CASRTDTARSGNTIYF. The CDR3 DNA sequence: TGTGCCAGCAGAACGGACACGGCCCGCTCTGGAAACACCATATATTTT.

The gene calls are TRBV6-1 and TRBJ2-5; TRBD2 agrees at 10 bases. V lost 2 bases to trimming and J lost 2 bases; unmatched junction nucleotides: 5. The germline V gene encodes CDR1 MNHNS and CDR2 SASEGT. The CDR3 runs to 16 residues. The CDR3 loop reads CASSELAGGPQETQYF. DNA for the CDR3: TGTGCCAGCAGTGAATTAGCGGGAGGCCCACAAGAGACCCAGTACTTC.

V usage is TRBV30 and J usage is TRBJ2-5, with D possibly matching TRBD1 (5 bases). The CDR3 is made up of 14 amino acids. CDR1 is GTSNPN and CDR2 is SVGIG in the germline V gene (reference sequence). Trimming took off 0 bases at V and 0 bases at J, with 8 bases between the two ends. The CDR3 region is CAWSVSRDQETQYF. Here the CDR3 DNA reads TGTGCCTGGAGTGTGTCCAGGGACCAAGAGACCCAGTACTTC. Looking up the rest from reference TRBV30 and TRBJ2-5 gives the full variable domain: SQTIHQWPATLVQPVGSPLSLECTVEGTSNPNLYWYRQAAGRGLQLLFYSVGIGQISSEVPQNLSASRPQDRQFILSSKKLLLSDSGFYLCAWSVSRDQETQYFGPGTRLLVL.

The chain carries TRBV28 and TRBJ1-2; D possibly corresponds to TRBD1 (6 bases). CDR1 is MDHEN and CDR2 is SYDVKM in the germline V gene. V lost 5 bases and J lost 7, with 8 bases in between. This CDR3 has 11 residues. CDR3 in amino acids: CASSTGTGYTF. CDR3 in DNA: TGTGCCAGCAGTACAGGGACTGGCTACACCTTC.

This chain uses TRBV5-8 with TRBJ2-1; D is uncertain. The germline V gene encodes CDR1 SGHTS and CDR2 YDEGEE. V was shortened by 0 bases and J by 3 bases, with 1 base between the two germline ends. This CDR3 region has 12 residues. This chain's CDR3 is CASSLDYNEQFF. The CDR3 DNA reads TGTGCCAGCAGCTTGGACTACAATGAGCAGTTCTTC.

The V gene is TRBV9, the J gene TRBJ1-3; D remains ambiguous. The CDR3 extends over 16 amino acids. Germline CDR1 is SGDLS and CDR2 is YYNGEE. Trimming cost V 3 bases and J 0 bases, with 13 bases left between them. The CDR3 reads CASSALQLGSGNTIYF. Here the CDR3 DNA reads TGTGCCAGCAGCGCCCTTCAGTTGGGCTCTGGAAACACCATATATTTT.

The chain links TRBV18 to TRBJ1-2; no clear D. There are 15 residues in the CDR3. V shed 2 bases and J shed 0 bases, with 10 bases lying between them. CDR1 is KGHSH, CDR2 LQKENI, per germline. The CDR3, as DNA: TGTGCCAGCTCACCATCGGCGGAAGCTAACTATGGCTACACCTTC. Translating it yields CASSPSAEANYGYTF.

The J gene is TRBJ1-5, the V gene TRBV29-1, with a weak D call TRBD1 (5 bases). The CDR3 covers 12 residues. Germline assignment: CDR1 SQVTM and CDR2 ANQGSEA. Here the CDR3 reads CSARVDNQPQHF. CDR3 in DNA: TGCAGTGCCAGGGTCGACAATCAGCCCCAGCATTTT.

Here the CDR3 DNA reads TGCAGCGTTGAGGTTTCTAGCGGCACTGAAGCTTTCTTT. This sequence encodes CSVEVSSGTEAFF. The genes are TRBV29-1 and TRBJ1-1; D unresolved. The germline V gene has CDR1 SQVTM and CDR2 ANQGSEA. This CDR3 region has 13 residues. V was shortened by 3 bases and J by 4 bases, with 12 bases between the two germline ends.

The gene calls are TRBV29-1 and TRBJ1-1; perhaps TRBD1 as D (5 bases). V gave up 8 bases and J gave up 3 bases, with 22 bases separating them. There are 15 residues in the CDR3. The germline V gene encodes CDR1 SQVTM and CDR2 ANQGSEA. The CDR3 coding sequence is TGCAGCACAAGGCGGGACGCCGGGTGGGACACTGAAGCTTTCTTT. It codes for CSTRRDAGWDTEAFF.

V is TRBV11-2 and J is TRBJ2-3; D might be TRBD2 (6 bases). The CDR3 is 15 residues long. V lost 2 bases, J lost 3 bases, and 12 bases lay in between. Germline CDR1 SGHAT, CDR2 FQNNGV. CDR3 in amino acids: CASSLNGRVTDTQYF. DNA of the CDR3: TGTGCCAGCAGCTTAAACGGGAGAGTGACAGATACGCAGTATTTT.